The 10 T cell receptor beta chains reported below all come from one sample, sequenced in a study of CD8 T cells in ankylosing spondylitis. TCRdb re-called the 5' RACE reads with MiXCR, one entry per CDR3 protein. Of about 42,000 distinct CDR3 sequences listed, more than 3% were seen once; the top ten hold around 4.1%. Sequencing was performed on blood, either unsorted or a sorted T cell fraction (not recorded which). Receptor source: a female donor with ankylosing spondylitis or in good health (not recorded which).

This sequence joins TRBV9 and TRBJ2-5, with 7 bases that match TRBD2. Germline V CDR1 and CDR2: SGDLS, YYNGEE. Trimming cost V 3 bases and J 5 bases; bases outside gene matches: 4. The length of the CDR3 is 13 residues. The CDR3 DNA sequence: TGTGCCAGCAGCGCCCGGGGGGTGGAGACCCAGTACTTC. Translating gives CASSARGVETQYF.

This clonotype was recorded many times. The chain couples TRBV9 to TRBJ2-1; TRBD2 might be the D (6 bases). The CDR3 has 14 amino acids. Between the trimmed V and J ends, which lost 2 bases and 7 bases, there was a span of 13 bases. CDR1 is SGDLS and CDR2 is YYNGEE in the germline V gene. The CDR3 loop is CASSVTGDRNEQFF. The DNA of the CDR3 is TGTGCCAGCAGCGTTACGGGAGATAGAAATGAGCAGTTCTTC.

This clonotype was detected only a few times. The rearrangement links TRBV9 to TRBJ2-7; TRBD2 matches at 7 bases. The V gene end was trimmed by 4 bases and the J gene end by 0 bases; junction bases not matched to a gene: 4. Germline V gene sequence: CDR1 SGDLS, CDR2 YYNGEE. The CDR3 has 14 amino acids. CDR3 sequence reads: CASSPRTSSYEQYF. Here the CDR3 DNA reads TGTGCCAGCAGCCCGAGGACTAGCTCCTACGAGCAGTACTTC.

The sample holds many counts of this clonotype. V and J are TRBV9 and TRBJ2-7, with a possible D match to TRBD2 (6 bases). In germline, CDR1 is SGDLS, CDR2 YYNGEE. V shed 6 bases and J shed 3 bases, with 28 bases lying between them. The length of the CDR3 is 18 residues. In DNA, the CDR3 is TGTGCCAGCATACTCGGGGCTGCGGGGCACGCTCCCATCTACGAGCAGTACTTC. It codes for CASILGAAGHAPIYEQYF.

At least ten counts were recorded for this clonotype. This chain joins TRBV9 and TRBJ2-3; D is uncertain. The CDR3 runs 12 residues. From germline, CDR1 is SGDLS and CDR2 YYNGEE. Trimming removed 0 bases from V and 8 bases from J, with 7 bases in between. The CDR3 nucleotides read TGTGCCAGCAGCGTAGCCCAAGCTACGCAGTATTTT. Its translation is CASSVAQATQYF.

This clonotype has at least ten counts. DNA of the CDR3: TGTGCCAGCAGCACTATTGGACAGGGGGGCGCAGATACGCAGTATTTT. This gives the protein CASSTIGQGGADTQYF. J is TRBJ2-3 and V is TRBV9; the match to TRBD1 covers 10 bases. CDR1 and CDR2 from the germline V gene are SGDLS and YYNGEE. The V segment lost 4 bases and the J segment 4 bases; nucleotides outside the gene matches: 9. This CDR3 is 16 amino acids long.

This clonotype was observed many times. This chain connects TRBV9 to TRBJ2-1; TRBD2 matches at 8 bases. The trim removed 1 base at V and 4 bases at J, leaving 13 bases unmatched. Germline V gene lookup returns CDR1 SGDLS and CDR2 YYNGEE. This CDR3 is 18 amino acids long. CDR3 DNA sequence: TGTGCCAGCAGCGTAACCCTACTCGGGGGGGCTAATTACAATGAGCAGTTCTTC. Protein product: CASSVTLLGGANYNEQFF.

This clonotype showed up many times. The gene calls are TRBV9 and TRBJ1-2; 8 bases map to TRBD1. The CDR3 length is 14 residues. The germline CDR1 and CDR2 sequences are SGDLS and YYNGEE. The V segment lost 3 bases and the J segment 8 bases; nucleotides outside the gene matches: 9. The CDR3 spells CASSGPGQAGGYTF. The CDR3 DNA reads as TGTGCCAGCAGCGGACCGGGACAGGCCGGGGGCTACACCTTC.

This clonotype was found many times. This chain links TRBV9 with TRBJ2-3, with 9 bases fitting TRBD2. The CDR3 covers 14 residues. Germline V gives CDR1 SGDLS, CDR2 YYNGEE. V trimming: 2 bases; J trimming: 6 bases; junction bases outside the gene matches: 4. CDR3 sequence: CASSVGTSRDTQYF. In nucleotides, the CDR3 is TGTGCCAGCAGCGTGGGGACTAGCAGGGATACGCAGTATTTT.

This clonotype was detected ten times or more. The chain carries TRBV9 and TRBJ2-6; tentatively, D is TRBD1 (5 bases). Germline assignment: CDR1 SGDLS and CDR2 YYNGEE. The CDR3 is made up of 16 amino acids. Deletions cut 0 bases from V and 5 bases from J, with 12 bases between. CDR3 loop: CASSVEGALRANVLTF. Here the CDR3 DNA reads TGTGCCAGCAGCGTAGAAGGGGCTCTCAGGGCCAACGTCCTGACTTTC.